Each of the 20 T cell receptor beta chains below was sequenced from the same sample in a study of CD8+ T cells in alopecia areata. cDNA serving as the sequencing template came from extracted, reverse transcribed RNA. Data came from immunoSEQ multiplex PCR; TCRdb stores just in-frame clones and leaves some out. The profile shows a few hundred thousand clones, around 65% of them singletons. Indicated treatment: oral pan-JAK inhibitor, 5-10 mg twice daily. This specimen consisted of CD4+ T cells sorted from blood, obtained at approximately week 44, from a patient treated with tofacitinib. These receptors came from a human donor with alopecia areata.

This chain connects TRBV7-2 to TRBJ1-2, with a tentative D call TRBD1 (5 bases). Per the germline V gene, CDR1 is SGHTA and CDR2 is FQGNSA. The ends were cut back, 5 bases at V and 5 bases at J, with 15 bases in the middle. The CDR3 spans 14 residues. CDR3 bases: TGTGCCAGCAGCCCAGACCCAGGGCCATATGGCTACACCTTC. Protein sequence: CASSPDPGPYGYTF.

The V gene is TRBV29-1, the J gene TRBJ2-5; D may correspond to TRBD1 or TRBD2 (5 bases each). Trimming cost V 6 bases and J 6 bases, with 11 bases left between them. This CDR3 spans 11 amino acids. CDR1 SQVTM and CDR2 ANQGSEA come from the germline V gene. CDR3 DNA: TGCAGCGTCTTGCCGGGGCAGACCCAGTACTTC. It codes for CSVLPGQTQYF.

V and J are TRBV29-1 and TRBJ2-5; possible D gene TRBD1, 6 bases. Germline CDR1 is SQVTM and CDR2 is ANQGSEA. V was trimmed by 7 bases and J by 0 bases, leaving 12 bases between them. This CDR3 is 13 amino acids long. The CDR3: CSAGQSYQETQYF. CDR3 bases: TGCAGCGCCGGACAGTCGTACCAAGAGACCCAGTACTTC.

In its sample, this clone was seen a few times. The sample holds other DNA sequences that translate to the same CDR3. CDR3 bases: TGTGCCAGCAGCTTAAAGGGTTATGGCTACACCTTC. This gives the protein CASSLKGYGYTF. The chain employs TRBV7-2 and TRBJ1-2; D call uncertain. The CDR3 sequence is 12 residues long. Between the trimmed V and J ends, which lost 2 bases and 5 bases, there was a span of 6 bases. Germline lookup yields CDR1 SGHTA and CDR2 FQGNSA.

The sample holds one count of this clone. One junction end does not reproduce the germline sequence, and a read error may be involved. The rearrangement links TRBV20-1 to TRBJ2-4, with D possibly being TRBD1 or TRBD2 (6 bases each). The CDR3 consists of 11 residues. Germline V gene data show CDR1 as DFQATT and CDR2 as SNEGSKA (reference sequence). As DNA, the CDR3 is TGCAGTGCTGGGGACTCAGGGGTCGAGCACTTC. Its protein is CSAGDSGVEHF.

Regarding this clone: At the DNA level, this CDR3 is encoded by other sequences in the same sample as well. This chain links TRBV29-1 with TRBJ1-2, with 7 bases that match TRBD1. Germline V gene data show CDR1 as SQVTM and CDR2 as ANQGSEA. The V and J ends lost 4 bases and 8 bases, in that order; junction bases with no gene match: 4. This CDR3 has 11 amino acids. CDR3 sequence (DNA): TGCAGCGTTGGACAGGGTGACGGCTACACCTTC. The encoded protein is CSVGQGDGYTF.

This rearrangement joins TRBV30 to TRBJ2-7; D is perhaps TRBD2 (5 bases). CDR1 and CDR2 from the germline V gene are GTSNPN and SVGIG (reference sequence). The CDR3 has 13 residues. V dropped 3 bases and J dropped 6 bases, with 15 bases sitting between them. The CDR3 DNA reads as TGTGCCTGGAGGGGAGACACTAAGGGCGAGCAGTACTTC. Protein sequence: CAWRGDTKGEQYF.

The chain joins TRBV11-3 to TRBJ2-7, with 7 bases aligning to TRBD1. Trimming at V came to 5 bases and at J to 1 base, leaving 14 bases not matched to a gene. Germline CDR1 SGHNT, CDR2 YENEEA. The CDR3 has 17 amino acids. The DNA of the CDR3 is TGTGCCAGCAGCCCCGAAGGCATCACGGGACAGTCCTACGAGCAGTACTTC. It is translated as CASSPEGITGQSYEQYF. The variable domain in full, completed from reference TRBV11-3 and TRBJ2-7, reads EAGVVQSPRYKIIEKKQPVAFWCNPISGHNTLYWYLQNLGQGPELLIRYENEEAVDDSQLPKDRFSAERLKGVDSTLKIQPAELGDSAVYLCASSPEGITGQSYEQYFGPGTRLTVT.

The rearrangement joins TRBV9 to TRBJ2-7; tentatively, D is TRBD2 (6 bases). CDR1 and CDR2 from the germline V gene are SGDLS and YYNGEE. The CDR3 consists of 13 residues. Between the trimmed V and J ends, which lost 0 bases and 4 bases, there was a span of 8 bases. The CDR3 protein is CASSVDGRYEQYF. DNA for the CDR3: TGTGCCAGCAGCGTAGATGGGAGGTACGAGCAGTACTTC.

The chain links TRBV29-1 to TRBJ1-1; tentative D call: TRBD1 (5 bases). In germline, CDR1 is SQVTM, CDR2 ANQGSEA. CDR3 length: 13 residues. Trimming shortened V by 3 bases and J by 6 bases, and 14 bases separated the two germline ends. The CDR3 bases are TGCAGCGTTGATCAGGGCCAAATAGCTGAAGCTTTCTTT. Protein product: CSVDQGQIAEAFF.

This chain connects TRBV4-3 to TRBJ1-1; the D gene is possibly TRBD1 (5 bases). The germline CDR1 and CDR2 sequences are LGHNA and YSLEER. Deletions cut 4 bases from V and 5 bases from J, with 11 bases between. CDR3 length: 13 residues. The CDR3, as DNA: TGCGCCAGCAGCCTCGTTGGGGGGACTGAAGCTTTCTTT. Translated: CASSLVGGTEAFF.

The chain combines TRBV27 with TRBJ2-3; D is undetermined. The CDR3 consists of 11 residues. The germline CDR1 and CDR2 sequences are MNHEY and SMNVEV (reference sequence). The ends were cut back, 6 bases at V and 3 bases at J, with 4 bases in the middle. The CDR3 is CASRGTDTQYF. The CDR3 bases are TGTGCCAGCAGAGGTACAGATACGCAGTATTTT.

This rearrangement joins TRBV10-3 to TRBJ1-4; TRBD1 is a possible D gene (5 bases). Looked up from germline, CDR1 is ENHRY and CDR2 is SYGVKD. The CDR3 is 14 amino acids. V was shortened by 7 bases and J by 3 bases, with 12 bases between the two germline ends. Here the CDR3 reads CAIMGQGSNEKLFF. CDR3 coding DNA: TGTGCCATCATGGGCCAGGGATCTAATGAAAAACTGTTTTTT.

This chain joins TRBV15 and TRBJ1-1; D gene uncertain. The CDR3 consists of 14 residues. Between the trimmed V and J ends, which lost 0 bases and 0 bases, there was a span of 5 bases. Germline V CDR1 and CDR2: LNHNV, YYDKDF (reference sequence). CDR3 DNA: TGTGCCACCAGCAGAGATAAGTTGAACACTGAAGCTTTCTTT. Translating gives CATSRDKLNTEAFF.

The chain carries TRBV30 and TRBJ1-4, with D uncertain. Germline CDR1 is GTSNPN and CDR2 is SVGIG (reference sequence). V dropped 2 bases and J dropped 4 bases, with 11 bases sitting between them. This CDR3 is 14 amino acids long. As DNA, the CDR3 is TGTGCCTGGAGTACCGACTGGATTAATGAAAAACTGTTTTTT. This encodes CAWSTDWINEKLFF.

The chain is built from TRBV5-1 and TRBJ2-5; D may be TRBD1 or TRBD2 (6 bases each). Trimming took 4 bases from V and 4 from J, leaving 14 bases between them. The CDR3 spans 14 residues. The germline gives CDR1 SGHRS, CDR2 YFSETQ. This chain's CDR3 is CASSLPGGAETQYF. The CDR3 DNA reads as TGCGCCAGCAGCCTACCCGGGGGCGCAGAGACCCAGTACTTC.

There are a few counts of this clone. This chain uses TRBV30 with TRBJ1-2, with 8 bases matching TRBD1. This CDR3 comprises 13 residues. Germline loops: CDR1 GTSNPN, CDR2 SVGIG (reference sequence). Germline trimming cut 2 bases from V and 8 bases from J; bases unmatched to any gene: 7. This CDR3 reads CAWSRGTGKGYTF. The CDR3 nucleotides read TGTGCCTGGAGTAGGGGGACAGGCAAAGGCTACACCTTC. Together with reference TRBV30 and TRBJ1-2, the CDR3 gives the full variable domain: SQTIHQWPATLVQPVGSPLSLECTVEGTSNPNLYWYRQAAGRGLQLLFYSVGIGQISSEVPQNLSASRPQDRQFILSSKKLLLSDSGFYLCAWSRGTGKGYTFGSGTRLTVV.

The J gene is TRBJ1-2, the V gene TRBV5-1, with D perhaps matching TRBD1 (6 bases). This CDR3 is 14 amino acids long. V lost 6 bases, J lost 0 bases, and 12 bases lay in between. CDR1 is SGHRS and CDR2 is YFSETQ in the germline V gene. The CDR3 DNA follows: TGCGCCAGCACCCGGGACACAGCTAACTATGGCTACACCTTC. Translation gives CASTRDTANYGYTF.

The genes are TRBV6-1 and TRBJ2-5; D may be TRBD2 (6 bases). Germline loops: CDR1 MNHNS, CDR2 SASEGT. The CDR3 length is 14 residues. Trimming removed 6 bases at V and 1 base at J, with 12 bases between. DNA of the CDR3: TGTGCCAGCAGCTCCGGGGGACTCCAAGAGACCCAGTACTTC. Its translation: CASSSGGLQETQYF.

This sequence joins TRBV29-1 and TRBJ2-3, with 10 bases that match TRBD2. This CDR3 has 14 residues. The trim removed 2 bases at V and 3 bases at J, leaving 2 bases unmatched. CDR1 and CDR2 from the germline V gene are SQVTM and ANQGSEA. CDR3 bases: TGCAGCGTTGAAAAACTAGCGGGGACAGATACGCAGTATTTT. This gives the protein CSVEKLAGTDTQYF.